The 30 T cell receptor beta chains in this list originate from one sample, sequenced in a study of blood T cell repertoires in COVID-19. The assay was immunoSEQ multiplex PCR, and TCRdb's table has in-frame clones only and misses some. In the table there are more than 140,000 clones, around 80% of which are singletons. Sequencing input: peripheral blood. Source of these receptors: a woman aged 50 to 60 in a cohort sampled during active or convalescent COVID-19.

This rearrangement joins TRBV30 to TRBJ1-5; the match to TRBD1 covers 8 bases. Germline CDR1 is GTSNPN and CDR2 is SVGIG (reference sequence). This CDR3 contains 16 residues. Germline trimming cut 3 bases from V and 2 bases from J; bases unmatched to any gene: 9. The CDR3 sequence is CAWRDRAGLGNQPQHF. The CDR3 DNA follows: TGTGCCTGGAGGGACAGGGCTGGACTTGGCAATCAGCCCCAGCATTTT.

The CDR3 nucleotides are TGCGCCAGCAGCCAAGAACCGGGACAGGGGGCAGATACGCAGTATTTT. This translates into CASSQEPGQGADTQYF. V and J are TRBV4-3 and TRBJ2-3; 11 bases match TRBD1. The V gene's germline CDR1 is LGHNA and CDR2 YSLEER. V was clipped by 0 bases and J by 4 bases; unmatched bases: 3. This CDR3 comprises 16 residues.

J is TRBJ2-7 and V is TRBV7-9; TRBD2 agrees at 7 bases. The V and J ends lost 2 bases and 3 bases, in that order; junction bases with no gene match: 4. Germline CDR1 reads SEHNR; CDR2 reads FQNEAQ (reference sequence). The CDR3 consists of 14 residues. The CDR3 bases are TGTGCCAGCAGCTTATGGGGGGGAGACTACGAGCAGTACTTC. This translates into CASSLWGGDYEQYF.

This clone appeared a few times. This sequence joins TRBV19 and TRBJ1-1, with 8 bases identical to TRBD1. Trimming took 3 bases from V and 1 from J; bases not matched to a gene: 13. In germline, CDR1 is LNHDA, CDR2 SQIVND (reference sequence). CDR3 size: 18 residues. As DNA, the CDR3 is TGTGCCAGTAGTATGGGCAGGGGGCTTGTACGTTCGAACACTGAAGCTTTCTTT. It encodes CASSMGRGLVRSNTEAFF.

The genes are TRBV3-1 (or the pseudogene TRBV3-2) and TRBJ1-2; D is uncertain. In germline, CDR1 is LGHDT, CDR2 YNNKEL (reference sequence). The CDR3 extends over 13 amino acids. With 0 bases removed from V and 8 bases from J, the gap between germline ends came to 10 bases. CDR3 coding DNA: TGTGCCAGCAGCCAAGATCAAGGCAGGGGCTACACCTTC. It yields the protein CASSQDQGRGYTF.

The gene calls are TRBV28 and TRBJ1-5; D is undetermined. V lost 5 bases and J lost 3, with 14 bases in between. The CDR3 runs to 15 residues. The germline V gene encodes CDR1 MDHEN and CDR2 SYDVKM. CDR3 nucleotide sequence: TGTGCCAGCAGTGCAGAGGGCTTTCTCAATCAGCCCCAGCATTTT. Translation gives CASSAEGFLNQPQHF.

The chain carries TRBV28 and TRBJ1-5, with 7 bases lining up with TRBD1. The CDR3 runs 14 residues. Looked up from germline, CDR1 is MDHEN and CDR2 is SYDVKM. V gave up 7 bases and J gave up 5 bases; unmatched junction bases: 8. CDR3 nucleotides: TGTGCCAGCACCCTATCCAGGGGGTATCAGCCCCAGCATTTT. Translating gives CASTLSRGYQPQHF. The entire variable domain, with the rest obtained from reference TRBV28 and TRBJ1-5, is as follows: DVKVTQSSRYLVKRTGEKVFLECVQDMDHENMFWYRQDPGLGLRLIYFSYDVKMKEKGDIPEGYSVSREKKERFSLILESASTNQTSMYLCASTLSRGYQPQHFGDGTRLSIL.

This rearrangement joins TRBV5-1 to TRBJ2-5; 7 bases fit TRBD1. This CDR3 has 13 residues. V gave up 4 bases and J gave up 2 bases; unmatched junction bases: 2. Looked up from germline, CDR1 is SGHRS and CDR2 is YFSETQ. CDR3 in amino acids: CASSPQGQETQYF. CDR3 sequence (DNA): TGCGCCAGCAGCCCACAGGGGCAAGAGACCCAGTACTTC.

V gene TRBV30 combines with J gene TRBJ2-2; D not certain. Deletions cut 3 bases from V and 6 bases from J, with 11 bases between. Germline CDR1 reads GTSNPN; CDR2 reads SVGIG (reference sequence). This CDR3 contains 13 residues. CDR3 in DNA: TGTGCCTGGAGCGGGTCGCTTGCCGGGGAGCTGTTTTTT. This encodes CAWSGSLAGELFF.

V is TRBV4-1 and J is TRBJ1-2; D is unclear. Trimming removed 0 bases at V and 11 bases at J, with 13 bases between. Germline loops: CDR1 MGHRA, CDR2 YSYEKL. The CDR3 length is 13 residues. The CDR3 DNA reads as TGCGCCAGCAGCCAAGAGTTCGGTGGTTCATACACCTTC. Its protein is CASSQEFGGSYTF.

The genes are TRBV19 and TRBJ2-4, with D hard to call. The CDR3 is 15 residues long. Looked up from germline, CDR1 is LNHDA and CDR2 is SQIVND (reference sequence). Trimming removed 6 bases at V and 0 bases at J, with 12 bases between. The DNA for the CDR3 is TGTGCCAGTAGCCTACCCCAAGCAGCCAAAAACATTCAGTACTTC. This sequence encodes CASSLPQAAKNIQYF.

The V gene is TRBV5-1, the J gene TRBJ2-5; D might be TRBD2 (5 bases). The CDR3 consists of 15 residues. Trimming removed 1 base at V and 0 bases at J, with 10 bases between. Germline V CDR1 and CDR2: SGHRS, YFSETQ. In DNA, the CDR3 is TGCGCCAGCAGCTTGCCGGTCGGGAACCAAGAGACCCAGTACTTC. This encodes CASSLPVGNQETQYF.

This chain uses TRBV6-5 with TRBJ1-6; a weak D match, TRBD1 (6 bases). Germline CDR1 is MNHEY and CDR2 is SVGAGI. V lost 6 bases and J 6 bases, leaving 15 bases between the germline ends. The CDR3 covers 15 residues. The DNA of the CDR3 is TGTGCCAGCAGGCGAGGGGGTCCTGGTAATTCACCCCTCCACTTT. Translated: CASRRGGPGNSPLHF.

The V gene is TRBV19, the J gene TRBJ1-1, with 7 nucleotides matching TRBD1. V trimming: 6 bases; J trimming: 1 base; junction bases outside the gene matches: 8. The germline V gene encodes CDR1 LNHDA and CDR2 SQIVND (reference sequence). CDR3 size: 15 residues. CDR3 in amino acids: CASRRQGLSNTEAFF. CDR3 in DNA: TGTGCCAGTAGGAGACAGGGATTATCGAACACTGAAGCTTTCTTT.

This rearrangement joins TRBV24-1 to TRBJ2-1, with 10 bases aligning to TRBD2. CDR3 length: 16 residues. Germline V lookup: CDR1 KGHDR, CDR2 SFDVKD. V dropped 4 bases and J dropped 4; count of bases not matched to a gene: 6. The CDR3 region is CATSDSSGGDYNEQFF. The DNA for the CDR3 is TGTGCCACCAGTGACTCAAGCGGGGGGGATTACAATGAGCAGTTCTTC.

The J gene is TRBJ2-5, the V gene TRBV6-5, with D maybe TRBD1 (6 bases). The V end was cut by 8 bases, the J end by 5 bases, with 15 bases between. The germline V gene has CDR1 MNHEY and CDR2 SVGAGI. The CDR3 has 13 amino acids. Here the CDR3 reads CASARGSWETQYF. DNA of the CDR3: TGTGCCAGCGCCAGGGGCAGCTGGGAGACCCAGTACTTC.

The genes are TRBV20-1 and TRBJ2-7; possibly TRBD2 for D (6 bases). CDR1 DFQATT and CDR2 SNEGSKA come from the germline V gene (reference sequence). CDR3 size: 11 residues. The CDR3 protein is CRGGIYYEQYF. The CDR3 coding sequence is TGCAGGGGGGGTATCTACTACGAGCAGTACTTC.

V gene TRBV6-1 combines with J gene TRBJ1-2, with a weak D call TRBD1 (6 bases). Germline V gives CDR1 MNHNS, CDR2 SASEGT. This CDR3 is built from 11 residues. Between the trimmed V and J ends, which lost 9 bases and 7 bases, there was a span of 12 bases. CDR3 residues: CASTGLGGYTF. The CDR3 DNA follows: TGTGCCAGTACAGGGCTGGGTGGCTACACCTTC.

The chain uses TRBV29-1 and TRBJ2-2; unclear D gene. Germline V gives CDR1 SQVTM, CDR2 ANQGSEA. V shed 6 bases and J shed 5 bases, with 13 bases lying between them. The CDR3 runs to 13 residues. This CDR3 is CSVRFSPTGELFF. For the CDR3, the DNA is TGCAGCGTACGGTTTTCCCCTACCGGGGAGCTGTTTTTT.

The chain is built from TRBV11-2 and TRBJ2-7; no clear D gene. Germline V gene sequence: CDR1 SGHAT, CDR2 FQNNGV. V lost 3 bases and J 6 bases, leaving 12 bases between the germline ends. The CDR3 loop spans 13 amino acids. The CDR3 DNA is TGTGCCAGCAGCTTGGAGTCCTCGGGCGAGCAGTACTTC. Amino acid sequence: CASSLESSGEQYF.

The V call is TRBV20-1, the J call TRBJ1-2; TRBD1 might be the D (5 bases). V was cut by 1 base and J by 8 bases, with 8 bases left in between. The length of the CDR3 is 11 residues. Germline V lookup: CDR1 DFQATT, CDR2 SNEGSKA (reference sequence). The CDR3 DNA sequence: TGCAGTGCTAGAGCCAGGGCCGGCTACACCTTC. This sequence encodes CSARARAGYTF.

The V and J genes are TRBV30 and TRBJ2-7, with D tentatively TRBD1 (5 bases). The germline CDR1 and CDR2 sequences are GTSNPN and SVGIG (reference sequence). The CDR3 spans 12 residues. V gave up 0 bases and J gave up 6 bases, with 9 bases separating them. The CDR3 is CAWSVLRGEQYF. CDR3 DNA sequence: TGTGCCTGGAGTGTCCTTAGGGGCGAGCAGTACTTC.

This clone has at least ten counts. The rearrangement joins TRBV7-2 to TRBJ2-3; 9 nucleotides match TRBD2. Germline CDR1 reads SGHTA; CDR2 reads FQGNSA. V was pared by 5 bases and J by 0 bases, with 6 bases of the junction left unmatched. CDR3 length: 16 amino acids. The CDR3 is CASSDSGSDSTDTQYF. In DNA, the CDR3 is TGTGCCAGCAGCGATAGCGGGAGCGATAGCACAGATACGCAGTATTTT. The variable domain in full, completed from reference TRBV7-2 and TRBJ2-3, reads GAGVSQSPSNKVTEKGKDVELRCDPISGHTALYWYRQSLGQGLEFLIYFQGNSAPDKSGLPSDRFSAERTGGSVSTLTIQRTQQEDSAVYLCASSDSGSDSTDTQYFGPGTRLTVL.

Here the CDR3 reads CASSESLAGTLNNEQFF. The CDR3 DNA follows: TGCGCCAGCAGTGAGTCCCTAGCGGGGACGCTAAACAATGAGCAGTTCTTC. The rearrangement uses TRBV10-1 and TRBJ2-1; 9 bases are a match to TRBD2. This CDR3 is built from 17 residues. V was clipped by 0 bases and J by 5 bases; unmatched bases: 8. Germline V CDR1 and CDR2: WNHNN, SYGVQD (reference sequence).

The chain couples TRBV2 to TRBJ2-7, with 8 bases lining up with TRBD1. V shed 9 bases and J 2 bases; nucleotides not matched to a gene: 3. CDR1 is SNHLY and CDR2 is FYNNEI in the germline V gene. This CDR3 contains 12 residues. CDR3 sequence reads: CASWGQAYEQYF. The CDR3 nucleotides read TGTGCCAGTTGGGGACAGGCCTACGAGCAGTACTTC.

CDR3 sequence: CAWSVGVLSSYNSPLHF. The CDR3 DNA reads TGTGCCTGGAGTGTAGGAGTCCTTAGCTCCTATAATTCACCCCTCCACTTT. The genes are TRBV30 and TRBJ1-6; D unresolved. This CDR3 region has 17 residues. Trimming left V 0 bases short and J 0 bases short, with 12 bases between. CDR1 and CDR2 (germline): GTSNPN, SVGIG (reference sequence).

This chain connects TRBV4-3 to TRBJ2-7; D gene uncertain. Germline V gene lookup returns CDR1 LGHNA and CDR2 YSLEER. This CDR3 has 14 amino acids. Trimming removed 1 base at V and 3 bases at J, with 10 bases between. CDR3 sequence: CASSQGAVNYEQYF. The CDR3 DNA follows: TGCGCCAGCAGCCAAGGAGCTGTGAACTACGAGCAGTACTTC.

This clone occurred a few times. The chain joins TRBV7-3 to TRBJ2-2; no clear D. V was shortened by 5 bases and J by 4 bases, with 11 bases between the two germline ends. Germline CDR1 and CDR2: SGHTA and FQGTGA. This CDR3 is built from 14 residues. CDR3 in DNA: TGTGCCAGCAGCACAGCAAGTCCCACCGGGGAGCTGTTTTTT. This codes for CASSTASPTGELFF. Based on the CDR3 plus reference TRBV7-3 and TRBJ2-2, the full variable domain is GAGVSQTPSNKVTEKGKYVELRCDPISGHTALYWYRQSLGQGPEFLIYFQGTGAADDSGLPNDRFFAVRPEGSVSTLKIQRTERGDSAVYLCASSTASPTGELFFGEGSRLTVL.

The gene calls are TRBV7-2 and TRBJ1-6; 8 bases line up with TRBD1. The V segment lost 5 bases and the J segment 11 bases; nucleotides outside the gene matches: 8. CDR3 length: 14 amino acids. The germline V gene has CDR1 SGHTA and CDR2 FQGNSA. CDR3 DNA sequence: TGTGCCAGCAGCATAACAGGGGGTACGGCACCCCTCCACTTT. Protein sequence: CASSITGGTAPLHF.

This clone appeared a single time. V gene TRBV12-5 combines with J gene TRBJ1-5; 7 bases are shared with TRBD1. CDR1 LGHNT and CDR2 FRNRAP come from the germline V gene. The CDR3 runs 16 residues. V trimming: 1 base; J trimming: 3 bases; junction bases outside the gene matches: 6. CDR3 nucleotides: TGTGCTAGTGGTTTGGCCACAGGGGAGATCAATCAGCCCCAGCATTTT. Its translation is CASGLATGEINQPQHF.